A single TCR beta chain is shown here with its context. These data are taken from a study of blood T cell repertoires in COVID-19. For the study at large: The United States, Italy and Spain supplied acute and convalescent COVID-19 samples. PBMCs, B-cell-depleted T cells, or T cells were the source of the cDNA or gDNA that made up the material.

In the study's own analysis: Reference gene primer amplification yielded estimated nucleated cell counts. This table comes from immunoSEQ multiplex PCR, and its TCRdb copy is limited to in-frame clones, with some not included. V and J calls and clone size come straight from that table; D and trimming were deduced from the DNA. Of about 21,000 clones detected, approximately 90% appear once; the ten largest clones hold 18%. The sequencing input was peripheral blood. The clonotype was recovered from an older man with active COVID-19.

The CDR3 sequence: CASSLGPAGVRGNEQFF. The CDR3 DNA reads as TGTGCCAGCAGCTTAGGACCCGCGGGGGTAAGGGGCAATGAGCAGTTCTTC. The chain has TRBV7-9 and TRBJ2-1; 7 nucleotides agree with TRBD2. The CDR3 has 17 amino acids. The trim removed 1 base at V and 6 bases at J, leaving 12 bases unmatched. Germline assignment: CDR1 SEHNR and CDR2 FQNEAQ (reference sequence). The complete variable domain, with remaining parts taken from reference TRBV7-9 and TRBJ2-1, reads DTGVSQNPRHKITKRGQNVTFRCDPISEHNRLYWYRQTLGQGPEFLTYFQNEAQLEKSRLLSDRFSAERPKGSFSTLEIQRTEQGDSAMYLCASSLGPAGVRGNEQFFGPGTRLTVL.